This T cell receptor (beta chain) was observed in a study of blood T cells in healthy people across ages. Study-level information: Per two T cells, about one barcoded beta molecule was captured through template switching. Findings of the study overall: Investigators viewed diversity estimates from one million T cells as underestimates, the study reported.

Looked up from germline, CDR1 is PRHDT and CDR2 is FYEKMQ (reference sequence). The CDR3 consists of 15 residues. V dropped 2 bases and J dropped 13; count of bases not matched to a gene: 9. The use of a sample-barcoded 5' primer and a J-beta primer mix characterized a second PCR of roughly 7 to 11 cycles. Tagging of each cDNA molecule was performed by a template-switch adaptor with 12 random nucleotides. TCRdb re-analysed the 5' RACE reads in MiXCR, keeping a single row per CDR3 protein. The sample includes about 1.4 million distinct CDR3 sequences, 55% to 75% seen only once; the top ten take over 5%. Remarks on this clonotype: The antigen is undetermined.

The TCR originated in a man aged 18 to 29 in good health. The chain links TRBV13 to TRBJ2-1; 12 positions match TRBD2. The source material was blood. The CDR3: CASSLSPSGGALQFF. As DNA, the CDR3 is TGTGCCAGCAGCTTATCGCCTAGCGGGGGGGCGCTACAGTTCTTC.